This record looks at one T cell receptor (beta chain) sequence and its context. The RNA input was roughly 0.45 to 1 ug, and it was reverse transcribed with random hexamers. Multiplex PCR with immunoSEQ amplified the TCR beta CDR3 across 54 Vbeta and 13 Jbeta. TCRdb re-derived calls from the immunoSEQ multiplex PCR reads in MiXCR, one entry per CDR3 protein. The table includes 95,000 to 150,000 distinct CDR3 sequences, about 94% detected once. This sample was included in a study of CD8 T cells in Susac syndrome. The V gene lost 5 bases and the J gene lost 5 bases, with 22 bases spanning the gap. CDR3 length: 16 residues. Germline V gene sequence: CDR1 MGHRA, CDR2 YSYEKL.

J is TRBJ2-7 and V is TRBV4-1; D may be TRBD2 (6 bases). Input material: CD8+ T cells from PBMCs. The clonotype was recovered from a human donor with Susac syndrome. CDR3 amino acids: CASSVGGTGTGDEQYF. The CDR3 nucleotides are TGCGCCAGCAGCGTCGGAGGGACGGGGACCGGGGACGAGCAGTACTTC.